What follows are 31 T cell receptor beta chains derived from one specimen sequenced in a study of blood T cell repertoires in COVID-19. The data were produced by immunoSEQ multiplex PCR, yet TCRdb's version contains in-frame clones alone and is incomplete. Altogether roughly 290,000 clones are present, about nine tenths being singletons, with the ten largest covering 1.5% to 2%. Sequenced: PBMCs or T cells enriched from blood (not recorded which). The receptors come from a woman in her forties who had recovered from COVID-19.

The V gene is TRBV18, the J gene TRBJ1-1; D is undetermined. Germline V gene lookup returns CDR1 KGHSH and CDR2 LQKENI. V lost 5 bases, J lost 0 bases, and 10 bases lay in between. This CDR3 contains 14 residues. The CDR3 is CASSANNMNTEAFF. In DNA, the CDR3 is TGTGCCAGCTCAGCAAACAATATGAACACTGAAGCTTTCTTT. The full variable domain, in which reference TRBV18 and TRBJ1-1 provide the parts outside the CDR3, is NAGVMQNPRHLVRRRGQEARLRCSPMKGHSHVYWYRQLPEEGLKFMVYLQKENIIDESGMPKERFSAEFPKEGPSILRIQQVVRGDSAAYFCASSANNMNTEAFFGQGTRLTVV.

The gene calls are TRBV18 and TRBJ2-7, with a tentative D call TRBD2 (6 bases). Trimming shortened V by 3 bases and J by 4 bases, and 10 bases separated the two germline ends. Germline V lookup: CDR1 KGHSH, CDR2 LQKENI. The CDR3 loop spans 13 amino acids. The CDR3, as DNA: TGTGCCAGCTCACCGGGACTGCAATACGAGCAGTACTTC. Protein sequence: CASSPGLQYEQYF.

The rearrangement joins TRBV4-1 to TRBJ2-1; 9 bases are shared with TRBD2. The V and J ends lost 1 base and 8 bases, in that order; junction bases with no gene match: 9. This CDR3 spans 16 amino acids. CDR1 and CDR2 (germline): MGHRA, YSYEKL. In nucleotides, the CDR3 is TGCGCCAGCAGCCAAGTAGCTAGCGGGGTACTAGATGAGCAGTTCTTC. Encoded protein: CASSQVASGVLDEQFF.

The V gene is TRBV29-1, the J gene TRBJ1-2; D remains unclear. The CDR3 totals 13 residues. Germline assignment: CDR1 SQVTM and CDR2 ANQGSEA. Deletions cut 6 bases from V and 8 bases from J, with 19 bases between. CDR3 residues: CSVGSPGEGGYTF. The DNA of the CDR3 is TGCAGCGTCGGATCCCCGGGAGAAGGCGGCTACACCTTC.

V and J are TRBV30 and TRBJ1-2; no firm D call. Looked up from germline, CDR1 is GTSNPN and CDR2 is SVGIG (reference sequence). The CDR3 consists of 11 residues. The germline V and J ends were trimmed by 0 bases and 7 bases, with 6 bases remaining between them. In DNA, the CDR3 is TGTGCCTGGAGTGTCTTGCGTGGCTACACCTTC. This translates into CAWSVLRGYTF.

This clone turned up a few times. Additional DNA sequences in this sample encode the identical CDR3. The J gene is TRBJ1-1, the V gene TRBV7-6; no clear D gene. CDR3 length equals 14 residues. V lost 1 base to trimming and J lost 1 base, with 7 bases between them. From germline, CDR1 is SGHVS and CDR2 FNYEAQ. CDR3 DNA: TGTGCCAGCAGCTTAGGGGCAGGGAACACTGAAGCTTTCTTT. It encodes CASSLGAGNTEAFF.

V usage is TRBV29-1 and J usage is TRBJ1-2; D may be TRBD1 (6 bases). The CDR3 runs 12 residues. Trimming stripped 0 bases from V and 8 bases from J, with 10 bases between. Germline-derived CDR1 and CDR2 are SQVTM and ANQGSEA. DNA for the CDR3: TGCAGCGTTGAAGAAGGAAGGGGGGGCTACACCTTC. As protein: CSVEEGRGGYTF.

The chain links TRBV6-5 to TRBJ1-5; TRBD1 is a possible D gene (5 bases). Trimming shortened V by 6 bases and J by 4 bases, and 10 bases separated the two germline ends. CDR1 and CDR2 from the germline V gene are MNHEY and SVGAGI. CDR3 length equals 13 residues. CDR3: CASRREGNQPQHF. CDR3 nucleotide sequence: TGTGCCAGCAGGCGGGAGGGGAATCAGCCCCAGCATTTT.

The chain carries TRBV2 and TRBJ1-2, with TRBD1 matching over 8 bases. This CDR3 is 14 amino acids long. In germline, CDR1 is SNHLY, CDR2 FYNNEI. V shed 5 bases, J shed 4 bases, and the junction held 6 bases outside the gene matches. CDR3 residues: CASSPLTGAYGYTF. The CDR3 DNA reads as TGTGCCAGCAGTCCCCTGACAGGGGCCTATGGCTACACCTTC.

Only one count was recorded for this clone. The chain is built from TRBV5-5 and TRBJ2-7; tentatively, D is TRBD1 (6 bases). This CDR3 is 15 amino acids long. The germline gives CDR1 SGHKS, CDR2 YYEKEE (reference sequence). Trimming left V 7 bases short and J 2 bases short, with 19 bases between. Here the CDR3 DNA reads TGTGCCAGCGGAATAGCAGGGGTACCCCCCTACGAGCAGTACTTC. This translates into CASGIAGVPPYEQYF.

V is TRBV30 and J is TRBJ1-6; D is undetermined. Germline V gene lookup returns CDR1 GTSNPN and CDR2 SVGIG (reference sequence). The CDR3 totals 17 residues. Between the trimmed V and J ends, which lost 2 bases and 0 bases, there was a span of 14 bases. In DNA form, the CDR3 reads TGTGCCTGGAGTTTCCCAGCACCTAGCTCCTATAATTCACCCCTCCACTTT. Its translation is CAWSFPAPSSYNSPLHF.

Here the CDR3 DNA reads TGTGCCAGCAGCTCTCCCCGACTAGCGGGGGGTCCCGAGCAGTACTTC. Translated: CASSSPRLAGGPEQYF. The chain employs TRBV5-4 and TRBJ2-7, with 13 bases fitting TRBD2. Trimming at V came to 3 bases and at J to 6 bases, leaving 9 bases not matched to a gene. Germline loops: CDR1 SGHNT, CDR2 YYREEE (reference sequence). There are 16 residues in the CDR3.

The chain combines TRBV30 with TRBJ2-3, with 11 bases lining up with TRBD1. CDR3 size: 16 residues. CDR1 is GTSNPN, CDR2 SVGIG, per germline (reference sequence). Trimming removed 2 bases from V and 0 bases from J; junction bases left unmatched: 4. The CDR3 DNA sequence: TGTGCCTGGAGTTTCCGGGACAGGGGGAGCACAGATACGCAGTATTTT. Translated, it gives CAWSFRDRGSTDTQYF.

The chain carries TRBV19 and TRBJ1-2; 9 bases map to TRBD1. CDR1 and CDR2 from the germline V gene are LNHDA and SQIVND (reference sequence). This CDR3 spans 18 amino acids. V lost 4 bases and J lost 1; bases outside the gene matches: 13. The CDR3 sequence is CASSTSRGTGTFNYGYTF. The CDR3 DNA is TGTGCCAGTAGTACCTCTCGAGGGACAGGGACTTTTAACTATGGCTACACCTTC.

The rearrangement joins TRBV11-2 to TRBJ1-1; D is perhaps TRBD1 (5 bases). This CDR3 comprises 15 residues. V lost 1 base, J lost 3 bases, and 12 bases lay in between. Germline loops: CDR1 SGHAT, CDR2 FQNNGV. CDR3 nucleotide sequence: TGTGCCAGCAGCTTAGCGCTGGGGCGCCACACTGAAGCTTTCTTT. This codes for CASSLALGRHTEAFF.

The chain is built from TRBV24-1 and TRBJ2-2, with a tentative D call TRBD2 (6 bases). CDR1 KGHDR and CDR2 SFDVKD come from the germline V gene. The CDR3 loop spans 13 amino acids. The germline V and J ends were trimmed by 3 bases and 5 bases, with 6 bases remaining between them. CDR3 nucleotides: TGTGCCACCAGTGATGCGGGGACCGGGGAGCTGTTTTTT. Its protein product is CATSDAGTGELFF.

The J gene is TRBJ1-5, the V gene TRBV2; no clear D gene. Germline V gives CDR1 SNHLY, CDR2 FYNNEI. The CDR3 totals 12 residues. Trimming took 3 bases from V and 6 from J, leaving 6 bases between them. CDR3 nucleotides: TGTGCCAGCAGTGATCCGGGTCAGCCCCAGCATTTT. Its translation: CASSDPGQPQHF.

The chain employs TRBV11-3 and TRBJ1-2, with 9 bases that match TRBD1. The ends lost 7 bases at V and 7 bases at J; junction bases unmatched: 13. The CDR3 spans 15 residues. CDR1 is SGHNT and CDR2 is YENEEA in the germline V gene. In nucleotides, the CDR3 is TGTGCCAGCACCACCACGGTTGGACAGGGGTTTGGCTACACCTTC. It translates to CASTTTVGQGFGYTF.

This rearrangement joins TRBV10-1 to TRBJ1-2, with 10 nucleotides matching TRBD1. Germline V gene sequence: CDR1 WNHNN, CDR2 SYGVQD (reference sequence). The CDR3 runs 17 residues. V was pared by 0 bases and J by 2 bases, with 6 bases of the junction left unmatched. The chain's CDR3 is CASSESTSGQGNYGYTF. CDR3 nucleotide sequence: TGCGCCAGCAGTGAGTCGACGTCGGGACAGGGGAACTATGGCTACACCTTC.

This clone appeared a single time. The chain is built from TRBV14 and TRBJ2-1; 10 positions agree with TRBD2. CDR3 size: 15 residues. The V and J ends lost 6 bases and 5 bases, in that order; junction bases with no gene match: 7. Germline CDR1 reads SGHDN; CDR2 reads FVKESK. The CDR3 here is CASSRLAGPHNEQFF. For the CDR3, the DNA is TGTGCCAGCAGTCGACTAGCGGGCCCGCACAATGAGCAGTTCTTC.

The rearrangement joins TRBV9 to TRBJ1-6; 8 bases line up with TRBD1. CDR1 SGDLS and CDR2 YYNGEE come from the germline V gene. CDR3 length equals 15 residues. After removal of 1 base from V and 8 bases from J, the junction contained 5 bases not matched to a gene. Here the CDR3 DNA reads TGTGCCAGCAGCGTAAGCGGGACAGGCGATTCACCCCTCCACTTT. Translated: CASSVSGTGDSPLHF.

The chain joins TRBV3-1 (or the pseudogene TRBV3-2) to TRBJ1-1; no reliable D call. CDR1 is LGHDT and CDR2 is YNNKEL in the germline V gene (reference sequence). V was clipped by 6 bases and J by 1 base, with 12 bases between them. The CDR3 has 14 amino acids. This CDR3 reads CASRPPEGNTEAFF. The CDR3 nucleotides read TGTGCCAGCAGACCCCCTGAGGGGAACACTGAAGCTTTCTTT.

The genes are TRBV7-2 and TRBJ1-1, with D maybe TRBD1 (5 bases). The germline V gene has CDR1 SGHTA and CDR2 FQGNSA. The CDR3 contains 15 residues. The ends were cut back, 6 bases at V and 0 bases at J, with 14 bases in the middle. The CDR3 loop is CASSYRGRMNTEAFF. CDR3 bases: TGTGCCAGCAGTTATAGGGGCCGGATGAACACTGAAGCTTTCTTT.

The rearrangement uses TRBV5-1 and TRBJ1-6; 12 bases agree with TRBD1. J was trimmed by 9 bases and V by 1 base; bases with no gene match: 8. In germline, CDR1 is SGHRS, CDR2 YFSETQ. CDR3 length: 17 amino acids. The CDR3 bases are TGCGCCAGCAGCTTGCGGTTCCCGGGACAGGGGGCTTCACCCCTCCACTTT. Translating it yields CASSLRFPGQGASPLHF.

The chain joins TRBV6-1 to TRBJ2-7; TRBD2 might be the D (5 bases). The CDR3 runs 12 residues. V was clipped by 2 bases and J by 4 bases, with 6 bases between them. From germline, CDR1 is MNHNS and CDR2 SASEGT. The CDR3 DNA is TGTGCCAGCAGTGAACGGGGTTACGAGCAGTACTTC. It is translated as CASSERGYEQYF.

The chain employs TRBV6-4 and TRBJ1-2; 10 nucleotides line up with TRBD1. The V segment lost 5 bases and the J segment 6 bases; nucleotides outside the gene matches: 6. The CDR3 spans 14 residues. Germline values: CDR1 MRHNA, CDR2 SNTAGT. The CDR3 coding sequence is TGTGCCAGCAGTATGACAGGGGGCAGAAATGGCTACACCTTC. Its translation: CASSMTGGRNGYTF.

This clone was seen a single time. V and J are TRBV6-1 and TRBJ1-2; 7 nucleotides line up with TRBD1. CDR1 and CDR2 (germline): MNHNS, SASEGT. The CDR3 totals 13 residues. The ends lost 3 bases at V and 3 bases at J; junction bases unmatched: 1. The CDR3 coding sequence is TGTGCCAGCAGTGACAGGGGGGACTATGGCTACACCTTC. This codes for CASSDRGDYGYTF.

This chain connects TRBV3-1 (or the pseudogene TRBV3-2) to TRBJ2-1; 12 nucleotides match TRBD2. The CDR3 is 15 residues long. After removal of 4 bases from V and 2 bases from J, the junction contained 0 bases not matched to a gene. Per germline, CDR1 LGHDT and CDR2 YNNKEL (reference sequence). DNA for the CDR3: TGTGCCAGCAGCCCTAGCGGGAGGGCCTACAATGAGCAGTTCTTC. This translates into CASSPSGRAYNEQFF.

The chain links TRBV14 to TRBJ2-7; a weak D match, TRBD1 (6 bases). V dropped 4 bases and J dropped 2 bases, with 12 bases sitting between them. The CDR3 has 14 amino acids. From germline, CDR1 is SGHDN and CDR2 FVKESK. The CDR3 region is CASSRGQPTYEQYF. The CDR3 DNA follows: TGTGCCAGCAGCCGAGGACAGCCCACCTACGAGCAGTACTTC.

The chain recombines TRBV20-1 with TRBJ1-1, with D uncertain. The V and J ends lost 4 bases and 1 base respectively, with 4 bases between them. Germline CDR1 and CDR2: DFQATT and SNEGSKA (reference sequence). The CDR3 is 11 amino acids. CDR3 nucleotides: TGCAGTGCTAATAGGAACACTGAAGCTTTCTTT. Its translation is CSANRNTEAFF.

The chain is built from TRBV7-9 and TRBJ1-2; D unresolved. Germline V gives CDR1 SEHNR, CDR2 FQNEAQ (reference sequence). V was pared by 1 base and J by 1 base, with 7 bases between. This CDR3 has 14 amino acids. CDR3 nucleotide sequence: TGTGCCAGCAGCTTAGAACAGTATAACTATGGCTACACCTTC. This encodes CASSLEQYNYGYTF.